One sample yielded the 17 T cell receptor beta chains listed below, sequenced in a study of blood T cells in healthy people across ages. Together with a sample-barcoded 5' primer, a J-beta primer mix was included in a second PCR lasting about 6 to 11 cycles. MiXCR, applied by TCRdb to the 5' RACE reads, yields one record per CDR3 protein. Here the sample spans about a million distinct CDR3 sequences, about two fifths being singletons. The sequencing input was blood. All receptors come from a man younger than 35 in good health.

This chain joins TRBV5-6 and TRBJ1-6; tentative D call: TRBD1 (5 bases). This CDR3 contains 18 residues. In germline, CDR1 is SGHDT, CDR2 YYEEEE. Trimming left V 0 bases short and J 8 bases short, with 21 bases between. CDR3 DNA: TGTGCCAGCAGCTTGGCCGACAGCTTCGACGGAAGGGATTCACCCCTCCACTTT. Amino acid sequence: CASSLADSFDGRDSPLHF.

This clonotype has more than one count but fewer than ten. The V gene is TRBV20-1, the J gene TRBJ1-2; the match to TRBD1 covers 7 bases. This CDR3 is built from 14 residues. Trimming removed 0 bases from V and 7 bases from J; junction bases left unmatched: 8. Germline values: CDR1 DFQATT, CDR2 SNEGSKA (reference sequence). CDR3 coding DNA: TGCAGTGCTAGAGATGATCAGGGGGTGGCTGGCTACACCTTC. This translates into CSARDDQGVAGYTF.

The chain has TRBV9 and TRBJ1-1; perhaps TRBD1 as D (6 bases). V shed 3 bases and J shed 2 bases, with 17 bases lying between them. The germline gives CDR1 SGDLS, CDR2 YYNGEE. This CDR3 comprises 16 residues. CDR3 DNA: TGTGCCAGCAGCGCGCATCTATTGGGGACAAACACTGAAGCTTTCTTT. As protein: CASSAHLLGTNTEAFF.

This chain connects TRBV20-1 to TRBJ1-1; weak D call: TRBD1 (6 bases). This CDR3 comprises 15 residues. Germline V gene data show CDR1 as DFQATT and CDR2 as SNEGSKA (reference sequence). Between the trimmed V and J ends, which lost 0 bases and 2 bases, there was a span of 13 bases. CDR3: CSARDFRGANTEAFF. As DNA, the CDR3 is TGCAGTGCTAGAGATTTCAGGGGCGCAAACACTGAAGCTTTCTTT.

The chain combines TRBV9 with TRBJ2-7; D may be TRBD1 (6 bases). There are 14 residues in the CDR3. Germline loops: CDR1 SGDLS, CDR2 YYNGEE. Trimming took off 4 bases at V and 7 bases at J, with 18 bases between the two ends. Here the CDR3 reads CASSPRDTPGEQYF. CDR3 DNA: TGTGCCAGCAGCCCTCGGGACACACCGGGAGAGCAGTACTTC.

This clonotype was seen a few times. The chain joins TRBV5-5 to TRBJ2-3; D gene unclear. This CDR3 is built from 14 residues. The germline gives CDR1 SGHKS, CDR2 YYEKEE (reference sequence). V lost 0 bases and J 2 bases, leaving 7 bases between the germline ends. The DNA of the CDR3 is TGTGCCAGCAGCTTGGTACTTACCACAGATACGCAGTATTTT. This codes for CASSLVLTTDTQYF.

The table lists this clonotype with a few counts. The genes are TRBV20-1 and TRBJ1-5, with D possibly being TRBD1 (5 bases). Trimming left V 2 bases short and J 0 bases short, with 11 bases between. Looked up from germline, CDR1 is DFQATT and CDR2 is SNEGSKA (reference sequence). The CDR3 loop spans 15 amino acids. In DNA, the CDR3 is TGCAGTGCTAGATTGAGGGGACCTAGCAATCAGCCCCAGCATTTT. Protein: CSARLRGPSNQPQHF.

V usage is TRBV7-3 and J usage is TRBJ2-3, with D perhaps TRBD2 (6 bases). Trimming left V 6 bases short and J 5 bases short, with 24 bases between. Germline CDR1 and CDR2: SGHTA and FQGTGA. The CDR3 contains 17 residues. In DNA, the CDR3 is TGTGCCAGCAGTACTTCCTCCCGGGACTCTGGTGGAGATACGCAGTATTTT. Protein: CASSTSSRDSGGDTQYF.

This clonotype showed up many times. The V gene is TRBV29-1, the J gene TRBJ1-4; no reliable D call. The CDR3 length is 12 residues. Germline lookup yields CDR1 SQVTM and CDR2 ANQGSEA. V shed 4 bases and J shed 3 bases, with 6 bases lying between them. CDR3 nucleotide sequence: TGCAGCGTTGTGGGATCTAATGAAAAACTGTTTTTT. Protein product: CSVVGSNEKLFF.

This clonotype was counted between two and nine times. This sequence joins TRBV19 and TRBJ2-3, with D possibly TRBD1 on 6 matching bases. V dropped 4 bases and J dropped 0 bases, with 17 bases sitting between them. The CDR3 contains 17 residues. Looked up from germline, CDR1 is LNHDA and CDR2 is SQIVND (reference sequence). The CDR3 nucleotides are TGTGCCAGTAGTACCATACCCGGACAGACTAGCACAGATACGCAGTATTTT. It specifies CASSTIPGQTSTDTQYF.

The chain carries TRBV25-1 and TRBJ2-3; the D call may be TRBD1 or TRBD2 (6 bases each). Looked up from germline, CDR1 is MGHDK and CDR2 is SYGVNS. With 7 bases removed from V and 9 bases from J, the gap between germline ends came to 11 bases. There are 11 residues in the CDR3. CDR3 region: CASIWGATQYF. As DNA, the CDR3 is TGTGCCAGCATTTGGGGGGCCACGCAGTATTTT.

The chain recombines TRBV20-1 with TRBJ1-5; D gene ambiguous. Trimming left V 3 bases short and J 8 bases short, with 8 bases between. Germline assignment: CDR1 DFQATT and CDR2 SNEGSKA (reference sequence). The CDR3 length is 11 residues. Written as DNA, the CDR3 is TGCAGTGCTAGTGGTGAGAAGCCCCAGCATTTT. Its translation is CSASGEKPQHF.

The chain uses TRBV6-6 and TRBJ2-1, with TRBD2 matching 8 bases. With 2 bases clipped from V and 5 bases from J, the junction kept 11 bases outside the gene matches. The CDR3 contains 17 residues. Germline CDR1 and CDR2: MNHNY and SVGAGI (reference sequence). CDR3 sequence reads: CASSYPRSGGLNNEQFF. CDR3 nucleotide sequence: TGTGCCAGCAGTTACCCACGCTCGGGGGGGCTTAACAATGAGCAGTTCTTC.

The chain recombines TRBV9 with TRBJ2-5; D tentatively fits TRBD1 or TRBD2 (5 bases each). Germline CDR1 and CDR2: SGDLS and YYNGEE. V dropped 2 bases and J dropped 5 bases, with 16 bases sitting between them. The CDR3 covers 15 residues. CDR3 sequence reads: CASSVRTRDVETQYF. As DNA, the CDR3 is TGTGCCAGCAGCGTGCGGACCAGGGACGTTGAGACCCAGTACTTC. Supplemented by reference TRBV9 and TRBJ2-5, the full variable domain reads DSGVTQTPKHLITATGQRVTLRCSPRSGDLSVYWYQQSLDQGLQFLIQYYNGEERAKGNILERFSAQQFPDLHSELNLSSLELGDSALYFCASSVRTRDVETQYFGPGTRLLVL.

V is TRBV4-3 and J is TRBJ2-1; 9 bases line up with TRBD1. The CDR3 runs 15 residues. Germline CDR1 and CDR2: LGHNA and YSLEER. J gave up 10 bases and V 6 bases, and 13 bases lay outside the gene matches. The CDR3 sequence: CASRLDRGLAEEQFF. CDR3 DNA sequence: TGCGCCAGCAGACTCGACAGGGGGTTAGCGGAGGAGCAGTTCTTC.

The V gene is TRBV27, the J gene TRBJ1-4; perhaps TRBD1 as D (6 bases). The CDR3 totals 19 residues. Germline-derived CDR1 and CDR2 are MNHEY and SMNVEV (reference sequence). The V and J ends lost 6 bases and 3 bases respectively, with 26 bases between them. This chain's CDR3 is CASRPLGGAMSVSNEKLFF. DNA of the CDR3: TGTGCCAGCAGGCCCCTTGGGGGGGCTATGTCGGTGTCTAATGAAAAACTGTTTTTT.

The chain joins TRBV28 to TRBJ1-1; 9 bases fit TRBD1. The CDR3 consists of 15 residues. After removal of 5 bases from V and 5 bases from J, the junction contained 9 bases not matched to a gene. Germline-derived CDR1 and CDR2 are MDHEN and SYDVKM. In nucleotides, the CDR3 is TGTGCCAGCAGTCGGACGGGACAGGGAAGTACTGAAGCTTTCTTT. As protein: CASSRTGQGSTEAFF.